The source of this T cell receptor (beta chain) is a study of T cell repertoires in cytomegalovirus infection. On the study more broadly: CMV epitopes used comprised recently identified HLA-C-restricted ones and well-studied HLA-B-restricted ones.

One entry per CDR3 protein, called by TCRdb with MiXCR from the reads. The sample records about 280,000 distinct CDR3 sequences, about 20% being singletons. Whole-study results and caveats: What dominated the ex vivo response were HLA-C-restricted CMV-specific TCR beta clonotypes.

V gave up 2 bases and J gave up 2 bases; unmatched junction bases: 5. CDR1 and CDR2 (germline): MNHNS, SASEGT. This CDR3 is 16 amino acids long. On this clonotype itself: As yet, its antigen is unknown.

The rearrangement joins TRBV6-1 to TRBJ2-3; 9 bases agree with TRBD2. This clonotype originated in a human donor in good health (CMV status not recorded). Some clones in this sample may be carry-over from other donors' samples. The sample here was cultured PBMCs, taken from culture after CMV antigen stimulation. CDR3 DNA: TGTGCCAGCAGTGAACTGGCTAGCGGGAACACAGATACGCAGTATTTT. Translated: CASSELASGNTDTQYF.